A single sample is the source of the 7 T cell receptor beta chains below, sequenced in a study of CD8 T cells in Susac syndrome (dated by TCRdb to between 2018 and 2020). Receptor libraries were prepared by the immunoSEQ multiplex PCR assay. RNA was extracted with the RNeasy kit and roughly 0.5 to 1 ug was reverse transcribed using random hexamers. The public reads were reprocessed in TCRdb via fastp at Q25 and MiXCR, keeping in-frame beta chains. All rows with the same CDR3 protein become a single entry with the most common DNA and genes. The sample includes approximately 220,000 distinct CDR3 sequences, with 80% to 95% observed a single time. The ten biggest clones cover about 0.12% of the sample. The sequencing sample was made of CD8+ T cells from PBMCs. The receptors originated from a human donor with multiple sclerosis.

Comments on this clonotype: One junction end does not reproduce the germline sequence, and a read error may be involved. This chain links TRBV25-1 with TRBJ2-5, with 7 bases that match TRBD1. This CDR3 contains 18 residues. The germline V gene has CDR1 MGHDK and CDR2 SYGVNS. The CDR3 reads CASSDLPAGTGDQEAQYF. The CDR3 DNA reads TGTGCCAGCAGTGATTTACCGGCAGGAACAGGGGATCAAGAGGCCCAGTACTTC.

V is TRBV20-1 and J is TRBJ1-1; TRBD1 might be the D (5 bases). V lost 1 base to trimming and J lost 3 bases, with 15 bases between them. Germline V gene sequence: CDR1 DFQATT, CDR2 SNEGSKA (reference sequence). The CDR3 totals 15 residues. The CDR3 here is CSARVDTRDYTEAFF. DNA of the CDR3: TGCAGTGCTAGAGTGGACACCAGGGATTACACTGAAGCTTTCTTT.

A single count supports this clonotype. The J gene is TRBJ2-4, the V gene TRBV3-1; 8 bases map to TRBD2. The CDR3 has 13 residues. Germline-derived CDR1 and CDR2 are LGHDT and YNNKEL (reference sequence). The ends lost 4 bases at V and 8 bases at J; junction bases unmatched: 4. The DNA for the CDR3 is TGTGCCAGCAGCCCGGGACTAGTACACATTCAGTACTTC. This codes for CASSPGLVHIQYF.

The rearrangement uses TRBV7-3 and TRBJ2-3; 13 positions match TRBD2. Germline V gives CDR1 SGHTA, CDR2 FQGTGA. After removal of 4 bases from V and 6 bases from J, the junction contained 10 bases not matched to a gene. This CDR3 is 17 amino acids long. The CDR3 loop is CASSSGTSGVGADTQYF. Here the CDR3 DNA reads TGTGCCAGCAGCTCCGGGACTAGCGGGGTGGGCGCCGATACGCAGTATTTT.

V is TRBV13 and J is TRBJ2-3, with 8 bases lining up with TRBD2. Germline values: CDR1 PRHDT, CDR2 FYEKMQ (reference sequence). CDR3 length: 15 residues. With V trimmed by 5 bases and J by 2 bases, 6 bases remained unmatched. The CDR3: CASSQSGGNTDTQYF. CDR3 DNA: TGTGCCAGCAGCCAAAGCGGGGGAAACACAGATACGCAGTATTTT.

V is TRBV5-6 and J is TRBJ2-7, with 7 bases lining up with TRBD1. V lost 4 bases and J lost 1; bases outside the gene matches: 8. The CDR3 is made up of 15 amino acids. Germline V gives CDR1 SGHDT, CDR2 YYEEEE. CDR3 sequence: CASSPAGRGSYEQYF. The DNA of the CDR3 is TGTGCCAGCAGCCCAGCTGGCAGGGGGTCCTACGAGCAGTACTTC.

This sequence joins TRBV7-9 and TRBJ1-1; D remains ambiguous. The germline V gene encodes CDR1 SEHNR and CDR2 FQNEAQ (reference sequence). Trimming left V 9 bases short and J 1 base short, with 9 bases between. The CDR3 spans 12 residues. The CDR3 loop reads CASSRANTEAFF. Written as DNA, the CDR3 is TGTGCCAGTAGCCGGGCGAACACTGAAGCTTTCTTT.